What follows is one T cell receptor beta chain and its context. Its antigen remains unidentified. TCRdb fed the 5' RACE reads into MiXCR, producing one record per CDR3 protein. This table has over 600,000 distinct CDR3 sequences, about 20% appearing once. Germline CDR1 SEHNR, CDR2 FQNEAQ (reference sequence). With V trimmed by 8 bases and J by 7 bases, 4 bases remained unmatched. The CDR3 covers 12 residues. The source of the sample is a study of CD8 T cells in ankylosing spondylitis. Study observations and caveats: Ankylosing spondylitis blood appeared to be characterized by a TCR beta motif of several highly homologous variants. Within matched ankylosing spondylitis synovial fluid, disease-linked clones were reportedly significantly enriched.

The sample comprised blood, either unsorted or a sorted T cell fraction (not recorded which). The chain couples TRBV7-9 to TRBJ2-1; 8 bases are shared with TRBD2. This TCR was recovered from a male donor with ankylosing spondylitis. The CDR3: CASLAGRNEQFF. In DNA, the CDR3 is TGTGCCAGCCTAGCGGGTCGGAATGAGCAGTTCTTC.